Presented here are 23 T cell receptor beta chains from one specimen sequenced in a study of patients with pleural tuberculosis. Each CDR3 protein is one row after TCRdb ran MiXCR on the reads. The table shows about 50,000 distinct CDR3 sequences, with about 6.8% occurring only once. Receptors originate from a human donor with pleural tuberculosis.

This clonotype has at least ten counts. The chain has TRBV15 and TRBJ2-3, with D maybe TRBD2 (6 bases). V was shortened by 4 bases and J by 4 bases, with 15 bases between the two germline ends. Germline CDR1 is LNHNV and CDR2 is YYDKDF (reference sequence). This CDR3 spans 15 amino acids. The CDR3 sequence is CATSIGQGGADTQYF. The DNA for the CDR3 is TGTGCCACCAGCATTGGGCAGGGAGGTGCAGATACGCAGTATTTT.

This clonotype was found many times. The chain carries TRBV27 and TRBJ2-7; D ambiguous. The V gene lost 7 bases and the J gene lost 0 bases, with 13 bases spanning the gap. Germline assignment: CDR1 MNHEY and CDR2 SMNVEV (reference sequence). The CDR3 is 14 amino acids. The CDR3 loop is CASNPDRYSYEQYF. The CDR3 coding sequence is TGTGCCAGCAACCCCGACCGATACTCCTACGAGCAGTACTTC.

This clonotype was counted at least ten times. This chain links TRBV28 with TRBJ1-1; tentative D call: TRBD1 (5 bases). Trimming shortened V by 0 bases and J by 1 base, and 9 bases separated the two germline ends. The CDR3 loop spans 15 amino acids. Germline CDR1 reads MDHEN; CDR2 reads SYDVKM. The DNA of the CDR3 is TGTGCCAGCAGTTTATGGGGGACGGGGAACACTGAAGCTTTCTTT. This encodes CASSLWGTGNTEAFF.

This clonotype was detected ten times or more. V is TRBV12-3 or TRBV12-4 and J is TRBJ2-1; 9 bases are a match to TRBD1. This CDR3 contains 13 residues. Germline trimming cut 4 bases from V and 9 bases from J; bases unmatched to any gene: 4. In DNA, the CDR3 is TGTGCCAGCAGTTGGGACAGGGTACGTGAGCAGTTCTTC. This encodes CASSWDRVREQFF.

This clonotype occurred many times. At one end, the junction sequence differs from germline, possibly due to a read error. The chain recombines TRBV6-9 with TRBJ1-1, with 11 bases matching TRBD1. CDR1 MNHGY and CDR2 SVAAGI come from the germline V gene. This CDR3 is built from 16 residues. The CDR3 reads CASSYSPDRGHTEAFF. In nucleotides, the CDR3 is TGTGCCAGCAGCTATTCCCCGGACAGGGGGCATACTGAAGCTTTCTTT.

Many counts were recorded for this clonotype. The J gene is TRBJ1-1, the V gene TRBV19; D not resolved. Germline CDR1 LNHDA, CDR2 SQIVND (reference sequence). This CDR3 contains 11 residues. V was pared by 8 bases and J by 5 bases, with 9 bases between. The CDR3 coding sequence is TGTGCCAGTGGAATTGGGACTGAAGCTTTCTTT. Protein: CASGIGTEAFF.

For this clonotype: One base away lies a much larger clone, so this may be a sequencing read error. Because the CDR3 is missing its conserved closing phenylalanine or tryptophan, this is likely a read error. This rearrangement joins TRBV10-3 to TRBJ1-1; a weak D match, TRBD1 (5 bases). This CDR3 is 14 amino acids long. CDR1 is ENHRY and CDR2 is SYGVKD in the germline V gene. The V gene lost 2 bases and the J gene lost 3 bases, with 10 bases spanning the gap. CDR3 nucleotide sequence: TGTGCCATCAGTGAGAGAGACAGACACACTGAAGCTTTCCTT. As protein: CAISERDRHTEAFL.

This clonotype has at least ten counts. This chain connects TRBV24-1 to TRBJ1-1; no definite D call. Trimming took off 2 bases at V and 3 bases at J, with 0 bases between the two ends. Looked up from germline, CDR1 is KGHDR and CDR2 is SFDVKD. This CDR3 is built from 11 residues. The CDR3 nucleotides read TGTGCCACCAGTGATTACACTGAAGCTTTCTTT. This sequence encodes CATSDYTEAFF.

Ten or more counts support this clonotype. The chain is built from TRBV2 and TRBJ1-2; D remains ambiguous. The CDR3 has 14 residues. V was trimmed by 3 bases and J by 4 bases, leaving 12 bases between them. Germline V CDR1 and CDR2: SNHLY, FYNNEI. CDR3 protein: CASSESLGSYGYTF. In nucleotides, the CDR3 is TGTGCCAGCAGTGAGAGTTTGGGCAGCTATGGCTACACCTTC.

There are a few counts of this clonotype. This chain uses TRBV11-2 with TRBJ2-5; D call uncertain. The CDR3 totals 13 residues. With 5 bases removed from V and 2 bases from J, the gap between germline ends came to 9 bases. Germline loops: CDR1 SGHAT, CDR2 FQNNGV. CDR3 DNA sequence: TGTGCCAGCAGCAATACCCATCAAGAGACCCAGTACTTC. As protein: CASSNTHQETQYF.

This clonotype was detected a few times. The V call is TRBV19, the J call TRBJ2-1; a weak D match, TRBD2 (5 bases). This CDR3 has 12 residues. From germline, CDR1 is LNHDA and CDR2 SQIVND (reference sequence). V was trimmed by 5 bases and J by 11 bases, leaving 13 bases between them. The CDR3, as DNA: TGTGCCAGTAGTCCCCCAGGACTCCAGCAGTTCTTC. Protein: CASSPPGLQQFF.

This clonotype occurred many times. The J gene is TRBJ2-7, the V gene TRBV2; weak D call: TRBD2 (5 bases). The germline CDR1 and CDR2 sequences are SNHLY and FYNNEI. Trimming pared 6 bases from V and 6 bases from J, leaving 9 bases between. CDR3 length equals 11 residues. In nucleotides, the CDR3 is TGTGCCAGCAGAGAGACTATCGAGCAGTACGTC. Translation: CASRETIEQYV.

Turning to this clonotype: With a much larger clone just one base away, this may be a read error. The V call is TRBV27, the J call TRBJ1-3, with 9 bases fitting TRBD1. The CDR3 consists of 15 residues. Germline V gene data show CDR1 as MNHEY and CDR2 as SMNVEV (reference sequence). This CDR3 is CASSLGTGTGNAIYF. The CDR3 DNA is TGTGCCAGCAGTTTAGGGACAGGGACTGGAAACGCCATATATTTT.

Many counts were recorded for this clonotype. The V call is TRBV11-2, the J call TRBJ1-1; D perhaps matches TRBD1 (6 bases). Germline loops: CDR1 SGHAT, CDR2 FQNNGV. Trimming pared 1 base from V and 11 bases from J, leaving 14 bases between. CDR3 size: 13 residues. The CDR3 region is CASSLGRTDRAFF. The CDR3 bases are TGTGCCAGCAGCTTAGGCCGGACAGACCGTGCTTTCTTT.

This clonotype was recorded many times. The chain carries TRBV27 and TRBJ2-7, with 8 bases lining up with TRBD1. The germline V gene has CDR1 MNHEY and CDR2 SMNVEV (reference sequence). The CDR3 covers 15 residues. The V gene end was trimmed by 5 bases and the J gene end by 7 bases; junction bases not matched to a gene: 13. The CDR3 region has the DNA TGTGCCAGCAGTCCTACCTCCTGGACAGGGCGTGAGCAGTACGTC. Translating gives CASSPTSWTGREQYV.

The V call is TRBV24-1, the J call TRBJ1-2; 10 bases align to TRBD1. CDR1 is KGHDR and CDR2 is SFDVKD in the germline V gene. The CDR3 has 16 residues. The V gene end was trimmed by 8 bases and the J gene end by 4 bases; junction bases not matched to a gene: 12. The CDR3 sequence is CATKHYGQGESYGYTF. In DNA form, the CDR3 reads TGTGCCACCAAACACTATGGACAGGGGGAGTCCTATGGCTACACCTTC.

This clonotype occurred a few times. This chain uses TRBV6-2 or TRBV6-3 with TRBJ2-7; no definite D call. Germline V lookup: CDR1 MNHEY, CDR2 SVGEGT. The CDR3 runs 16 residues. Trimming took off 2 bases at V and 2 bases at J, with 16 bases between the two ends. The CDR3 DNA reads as TGTGCCAGCAGTTACGGTGGCCCGACGGAACCCTACGAGCAGTACTTC. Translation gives CASSYGGPTEPYEQYF.

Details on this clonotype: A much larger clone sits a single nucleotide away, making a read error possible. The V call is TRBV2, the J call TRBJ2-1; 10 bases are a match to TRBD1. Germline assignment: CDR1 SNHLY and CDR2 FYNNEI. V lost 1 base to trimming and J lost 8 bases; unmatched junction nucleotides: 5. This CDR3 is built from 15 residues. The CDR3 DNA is TGTGCCAGCAGTGAAGGGACAGGGGGTCTGCATGAGCAGTTCTTC. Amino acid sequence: CASSEGTGGLHEQFF.

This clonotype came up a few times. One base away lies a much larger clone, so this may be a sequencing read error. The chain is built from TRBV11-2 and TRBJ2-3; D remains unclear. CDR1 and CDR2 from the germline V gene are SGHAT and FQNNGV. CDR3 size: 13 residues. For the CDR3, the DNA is TGTGCCAGCAGCTTAGGTAGGGCAGATACGCGGTATTTT. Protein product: CASSLGRADTRYF. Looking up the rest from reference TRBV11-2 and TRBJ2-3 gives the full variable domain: EAGVAQSPRYKIIEKRQSVAFWCNPISGHATLYWYQQILGQGPKLLIQFQNNGVVDDSQLPKDRFSAERLKGVDSTLKIQPAKLEDSAVYLCASSLGRADTRYFGPGTRLTVL.

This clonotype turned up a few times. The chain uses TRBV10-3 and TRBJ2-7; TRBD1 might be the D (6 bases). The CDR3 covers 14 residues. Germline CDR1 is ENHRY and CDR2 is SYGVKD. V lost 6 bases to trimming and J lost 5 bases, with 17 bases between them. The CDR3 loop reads CAIRPSLGADEQYF. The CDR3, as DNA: TGTGCCATCAGACCCTCCTTGGGGGCGGACGAGCAGTACTTC.

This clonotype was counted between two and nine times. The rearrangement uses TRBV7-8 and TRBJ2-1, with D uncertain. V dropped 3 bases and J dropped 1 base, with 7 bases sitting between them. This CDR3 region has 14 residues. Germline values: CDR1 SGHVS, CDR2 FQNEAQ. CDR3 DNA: TGTGCCAGCAGCTTTTACGAATCCTACAATGAGCAGTTCTTC. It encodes CASSFYESYNEQFF.

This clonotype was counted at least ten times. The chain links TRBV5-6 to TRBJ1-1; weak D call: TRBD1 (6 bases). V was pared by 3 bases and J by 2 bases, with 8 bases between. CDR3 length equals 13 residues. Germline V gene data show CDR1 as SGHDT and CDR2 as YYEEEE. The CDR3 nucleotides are TGTGCCAGCAGCTGGACAGTTAACACTGAAGCTTTCTTT. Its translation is CASSWTVNTEAFF.

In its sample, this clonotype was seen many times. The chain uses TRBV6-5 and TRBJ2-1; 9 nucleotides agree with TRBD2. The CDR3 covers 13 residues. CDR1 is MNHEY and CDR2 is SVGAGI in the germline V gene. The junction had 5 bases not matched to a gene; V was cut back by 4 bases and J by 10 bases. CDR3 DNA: TGTGCCAGCAGTTCAACGACTAGCGGAGAGCAGTTCTTC. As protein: CASSSTTSGEQFF.